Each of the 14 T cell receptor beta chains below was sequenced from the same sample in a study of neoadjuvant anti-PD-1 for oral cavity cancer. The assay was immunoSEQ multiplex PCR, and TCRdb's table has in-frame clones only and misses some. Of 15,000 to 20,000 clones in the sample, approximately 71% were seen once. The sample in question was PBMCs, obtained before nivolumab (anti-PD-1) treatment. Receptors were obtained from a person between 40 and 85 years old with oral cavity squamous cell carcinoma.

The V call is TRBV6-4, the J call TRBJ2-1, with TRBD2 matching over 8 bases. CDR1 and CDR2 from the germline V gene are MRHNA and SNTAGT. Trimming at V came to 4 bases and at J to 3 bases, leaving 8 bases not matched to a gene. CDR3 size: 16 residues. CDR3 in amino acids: CASSVSTSGGYNEQFF. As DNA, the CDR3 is TGTGCCAGCAGTGTCTCTACTAGCGGAGGCTACAATGAGCAGTTCTTC.

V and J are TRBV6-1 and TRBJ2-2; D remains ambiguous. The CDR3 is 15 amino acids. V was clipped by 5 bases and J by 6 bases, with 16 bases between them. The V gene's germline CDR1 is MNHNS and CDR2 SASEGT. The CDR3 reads CASSSQALSAGELFF. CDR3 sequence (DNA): TGTGCCAGCAGTTCTCAAGCCCTATCGGCCGGGGAGCTGTTTTTT.

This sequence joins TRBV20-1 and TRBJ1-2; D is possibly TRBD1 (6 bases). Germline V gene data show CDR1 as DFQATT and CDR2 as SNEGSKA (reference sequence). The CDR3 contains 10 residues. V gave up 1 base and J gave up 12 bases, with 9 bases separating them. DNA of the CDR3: TGCAGTGCTAGAGTCGGGGGCCACACCTTC. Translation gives CSARVGGHTF.

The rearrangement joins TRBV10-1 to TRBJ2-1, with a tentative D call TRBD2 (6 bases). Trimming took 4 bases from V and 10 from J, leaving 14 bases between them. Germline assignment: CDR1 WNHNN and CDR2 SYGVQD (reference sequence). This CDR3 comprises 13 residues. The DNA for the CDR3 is TGCGCCAGCAGTGGGGGGGACCTTCGAGAGCAGTTCTTC. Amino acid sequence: CASSGGDLREQFF.

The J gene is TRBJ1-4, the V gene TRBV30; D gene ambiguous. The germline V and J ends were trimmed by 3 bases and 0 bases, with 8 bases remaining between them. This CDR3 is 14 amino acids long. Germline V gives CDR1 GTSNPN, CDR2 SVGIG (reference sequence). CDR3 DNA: TGTGCCTGGAGCTTTGGTGCAACTAATGAAAAACTGTTTTTT. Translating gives CAWSFGATNEKLFF.

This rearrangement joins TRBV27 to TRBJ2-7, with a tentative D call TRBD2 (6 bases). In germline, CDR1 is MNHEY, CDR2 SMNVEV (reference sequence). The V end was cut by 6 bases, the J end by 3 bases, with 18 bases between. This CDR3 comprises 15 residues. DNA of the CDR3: TGTGCCAGCAGCCCCTACACCGGGACTTACTACGAGCAGTACTTC. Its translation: CASSPYTGTYYEQYF.

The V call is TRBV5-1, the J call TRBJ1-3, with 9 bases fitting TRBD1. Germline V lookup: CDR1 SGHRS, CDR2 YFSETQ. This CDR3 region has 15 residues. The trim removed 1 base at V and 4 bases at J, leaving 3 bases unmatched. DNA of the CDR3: TGCGCCAGCAGCTTGACAGGGGGCGACGGAAACACCATATATTTT. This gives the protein CASSLTGGDGNTIYF.

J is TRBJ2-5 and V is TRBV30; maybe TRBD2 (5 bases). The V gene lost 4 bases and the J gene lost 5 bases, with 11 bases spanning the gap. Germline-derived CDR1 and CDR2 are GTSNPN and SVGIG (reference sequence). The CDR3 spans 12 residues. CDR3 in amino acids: CAWTAGGETQYF. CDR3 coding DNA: TGTGCCTGGACTGCGGGTGGCGAGACCCAGTACTTC.

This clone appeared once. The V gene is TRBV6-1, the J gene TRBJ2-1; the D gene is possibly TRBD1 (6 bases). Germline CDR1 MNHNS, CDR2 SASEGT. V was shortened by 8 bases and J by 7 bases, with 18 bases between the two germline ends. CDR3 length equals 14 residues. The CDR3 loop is CASLRGRGWNEQFF. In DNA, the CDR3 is TGTGCCAGCCTAAGAGGCAGGGGTTGGAATGAGCAGTTCTTC.

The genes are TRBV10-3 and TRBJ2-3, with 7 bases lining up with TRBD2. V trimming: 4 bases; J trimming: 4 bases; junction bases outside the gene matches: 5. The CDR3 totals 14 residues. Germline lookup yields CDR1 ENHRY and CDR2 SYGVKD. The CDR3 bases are TGTGCCATCAGTGGGGAGGGCCTCGCAGATACGCAGTATTTT. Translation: CAISGEGLADTQYF.

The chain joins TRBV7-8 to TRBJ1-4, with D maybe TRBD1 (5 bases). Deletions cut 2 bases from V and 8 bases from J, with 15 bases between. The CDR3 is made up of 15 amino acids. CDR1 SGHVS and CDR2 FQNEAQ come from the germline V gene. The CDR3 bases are TGTGCCAGCAGCTTATTCTTCCGGGACGAAGAAAAACTGTTTTTT. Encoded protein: CASSLFFRDEEKLFF.

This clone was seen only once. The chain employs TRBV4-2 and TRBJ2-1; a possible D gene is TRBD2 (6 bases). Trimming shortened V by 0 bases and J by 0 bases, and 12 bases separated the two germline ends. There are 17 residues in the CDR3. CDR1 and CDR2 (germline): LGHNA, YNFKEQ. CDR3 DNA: TGTGCCAGCAGCCAAGATGAGCGGGTAAGCTCCTACAATGAGCAGTTCTTC. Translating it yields CASSQDERVSSYNEQFF.

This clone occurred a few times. For the CDR3, the DNA is TGTGCCAGCACGGGGGAGGGCCACTACAATGAGCAGTTCTTC. Its protein product is CASTGEGHYNEQFF. This chain links TRBV6-5 with TRBJ2-1; TRBD2 matches at 7 bases. Germline CDR1 and CDR2: MNHEY and SVGAGI. This CDR3 contains 14 residues. V dropped 7 bases and J dropped 3; count of bases not matched to a gene: 6.

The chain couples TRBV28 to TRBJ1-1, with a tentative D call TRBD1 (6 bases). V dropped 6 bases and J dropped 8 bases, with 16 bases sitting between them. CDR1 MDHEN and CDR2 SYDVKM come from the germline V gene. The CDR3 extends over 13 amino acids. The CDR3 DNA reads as TGTGCCAGCAGCCCTATCACCGACAGGGAAGCTTTCTTT. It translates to CASSPITDREAFF.